This entry lists 24 T cell receptor beta chains sequenced from one sample in a study of CD8+ T cells in alopecia areata. Treatment denoted: oral pan-JAK inhibitor, 5-10 mg twice daily. RNA, once extracted, was reverse transcribed into cDNA for use as the sequencing template. Sequenced by immunoSEQ multiplex PCR; TCRdb stores in-frame clones only, minus some. The sample carries fewer than 200,000 clones, around 58% recorded once. Specimen: CD4+ T cells sorted from blood, collected at roughly week 55, from a patient treated with tofacitinib. These receptors were obtained from a human donor with alopecia areata.

The chain recombines TRBV11-2 with TRBJ1-2; no reliable D call. V was trimmed by 0 bases and J by 3 bases, leaving 11 bases between them. Per the germline V gene, CDR1 is SGHAT and CDR2 is FQNNGV. This CDR3 has 15 amino acids. CDR3 coding DNA: TGTGCCAGCAGCTTAGATCCATCAGCCTACTATGGCTACACCTTC. Protein: CASSLDPSAYYGYTF. Full variable domain (remainder filled in from reference TRBV11-2 and TRBJ1-2): EAGVAQSPRYKIIEKRQSVAFWCNPISGHATLYWYQQILGQGPKLLIQFQNNGVVDDSQLPKDRFSAERLKGVDSTLKIQPAKLEDSAVYLCASSLDPSAYYGYTFGSGTRLTVV.

The chain carries TRBV7-9 and TRBJ2-7, with a possible D match to TRBD2 (6 bases). Germline-derived CDR1 and CDR2 are SEHNR and FQNEAQ (reference sequence). This CDR3 comprises 14 residues. Trimming removed 1 base at V and 4 bases at J, with 11 bases between. This chain's CDR3 is CASSLELGGYEQYF. The CDR3 DNA reads TGTGCCAGCAGCTTAGAACTGGGAGGATACGAGCAGTACTTC.

The chain carries TRBV6-5 and TRBJ2-5; 8 nucleotides agree with TRBD2. The CDR3 is 15 amino acids. Germline loops: CDR1 MNHEY, CDR2 SVGAGI. The J segment lost 4 bases and the V segment lost 4 bases, leaving 8 bases of the junction unmatched. The CDR3 reads CASSWSGTRGETQYF. For the CDR3, the DNA is TGTGCCAGCAGTTGGTCCGGGACTAGAGGAGAGACCCAGTACTTC.

This rearrangement joins TRBV6-5 to TRBJ1-5; D remains unclear. Trimming removed 6 bases from V and 0 bases from J, with 12 bases in between. Per the germline V gene, CDR1 is MNHEY and CDR2 is SVGAGI. The CDR3 extends over 15 amino acids. The CDR3 sequence: CASSRTRGSNQPQHF. Written as DNA, the CDR3 is TGTGCCAGCAGCCGCACACGGGGTAGCAATCAGCCCCAGCATTTT.

The chain employs TRBV29-1 and TRBJ2-7; possibly TRBD1 for D (6 bases). The germline V gene has CDR1 SQVTM and CDR2 ANQGSEA. The CDR3 contains 14 residues. Trimming pared 7 bases from V and 1 base from J, leaving 17 bases between. For the CDR3, the DNA is TGCAGCGGGGCAACAGGGTTTGGTTCCTACGAGCAGTACTTC. It specifies CSGATGFGSYEQYF.

The chain is built from TRBV28 and TRBJ2-5, with a possible D match to TRBD2 (6 bases). V lost 6 bases to trimming and J lost 5 bases, with 16 bases between them. The germline CDR1 and CDR2 sequences are MDHEN and SYDVKM. The CDR3 is 14 residues long. The CDR3 coding sequence is TGTGCCAGCAGCAAGGCGTCCCGGGAGGAGACCCAGTACTTC. This sequence encodes CASSKASREETQYF.

For this clone: This same CDR3 is encoded by further DNA sequences in the sample. This rearrangement joins TRBV14 to TRBJ2-5; no firm D call. CDR1 and CDR2 (germline): SGHDN, FVKESK. This CDR3 is 11 amino acids long. V lost 4 bases and J 5 bases, leaving 5 bases between the germline ends. CDR3 in amino acids: CASSLGETQYF. The CDR3 DNA sequence: TGTGCCAGCAGCCTGGGGGAGACCCAGTACTTC. The full variable domain, in which reference TRBV14 and TRBJ2-5 provide the parts outside the CDR3, is EAGVTQFPSHSVIEKGQTVTLRCDPISGHDNLYWYRRVMGKEIKFLLHFVKESKQDESGMPNNRFLAERTGGTYSTLKVQPAELEDSGVYFCASSLGETQYFGPGTRLLVL.

The CDR3 region has the DNA TGTGCCAGCAGGGGCGTGGAGTCAGCCTCCTACGAGCAGTACTTC. The encoded protein is CASRGVESASYEQYF. The V and J genes are TRBV27 and TRBJ2-7; D is undetermined. In germline, CDR1 is MNHEY, CDR2 SMNVEV (reference sequence). V was shortened by 6 bases and J by 0 bases, with 15 bases between the two germline ends. This CDR3 comprises 15 residues.

The J gene is TRBJ1-5, the V gene TRBV5-1; TRBD1 might be the D (5 bases). The ends were cut back, 0 bases at V and 3 bases at J, with 10 bases in the middle. The CDR3 consists of 15 residues. CDR1 SGHRS and CDR2 YFSETQ come from the germline V gene. The CDR3 sequence is CASSLAGANNQPQHF. The CDR3 nucleotides are TGCGCCAGCAGCTTGGCTGGGGCGAACAATCAGCCCCAGCATTTT.

The genes are TRBV10-3 and TRBJ1-1; no firm D call. Trimming stripped 9 bases from V and 1 base from J, with 12 bases between. The CDR3 contains 13 residues. Germline CDR1 is ENHRY and CDR2 is SYGVKD. As DNA, the CDR3 is TGTGCCATTTCCGAGCAGCAGAACACTGAAGCTTTCTTT. Amino acids: CAISEQQNTEAFF.

The chain has TRBV18 and TRBJ2-5, with D perhaps matching TRBD1 or TRBD2 (5 bases each). Germline V gene lookup returns CDR1 KGHSH and CDR2 LQKENI. This CDR3 is 15 amino acids long. The V and J ends lost 5 bases and 1 base respectively, with 14 bases between them. CDR3 sequence: CASSDDEGTQETQYF. CDR3 DNA sequence: TGTGCCAGCTCAGACGACGAGGGGACCCAAGAGACCCAGTACTTC. Combining the CDR3 with reference TRBV18 and TRBJ2-5 gives the whole variable domain NAGVMQNPRHLVRRRGQEARLRCSPMKGHSHVYWYRQLPEEGLKFMVYLQKENIIDESGMPKERFSAEFPKEGPSILRIQQVVRGDSAAYFCASSDDEGTQETQYFGPGTRLLVL.

V usage is TRBV6-5 and J usage is TRBJ2-7; D possibly corresponds to TRBD2 (7 bases). Germline V gives CDR1 MNHEY, CDR2 SVGAGI. This CDR3 contains 14 residues. The V and J ends lost 5 bases and 3 bases respectively, with 14 bases between them. The CDR3 loop reads CASSNAGAIYEQYF. In DNA, the CDR3 is TGTGCCAGCAGTAACGCGGGGGCCATCTACGAGCAGTACTTC.

This chain uses TRBV25-1 with TRBJ2-3, with TRBD2 matching over 8 bases. CDR3 size: 16 residues. Trimming at V came to 3 bases and at J to 1 base, leaving 6 bases not matched to a gene. Germline lookup yields CDR1 MGHDK and CDR2 SYGVNS. The CDR3 DNA follows: TGTGCCAGCAGTGAGGCAGCGGGGGTGGGCACAGATACGCAGTATTTT. It encodes CASSEAAGVGTDTQYF.

This clone was detected once. The chain recombines TRBV29-1 with TRBJ2-7; D perhaps matches TRBD1 (6 bases). There are 14 residues in the CDR3. From germline, CDR1 is SQVTM and CDR2 ANQGSEA. The ends were cut back, 1 base at V and 5 bases at J, with 15 bases in the middle. As DNA, the CDR3 is TGCAGCGTTGAAGCGGTGCAGGGGAGCGACGAGCAGTACTTC. Protein sequence: CSVEAVQGSDEQYF.

The V call is TRBV30, the J call TRBJ1-6; D not certain. Trimming took 3 bases from V and 0 from J, leaving 6 bases between them. Germline CDR1 is GTSNPN and CDR2 is SVGIG (reference sequence). CDR3 size: 14 residues. The DNA for the CDR3 is TGTGCCTGGAGCCTCCTCTCCTATAATTCACCCCTCCACTTT. Translated, it gives CAWSLLSYNSPLHF.

V is TRBV29-1 and J is TRBJ1-1; 8 nucleotides agree with TRBD1. Trimming removed 6 bases from V and 6 bases from J; junction bases left unmatched: 12. Looked up from germline, CDR1 is SQVTM and CDR2 is ANQGSEA. CDR3 length equals 14 residues. CDR3 protein: CSVTTGQGTAEAFF. The CDR3 DNA reads as TGCAGCGTGACAACCGGACAGGGTACGGCTGAAGCTTTCTTT.

V and J are TRBV5-1 and TRBJ2-7, with D hard to call. CDR1 is SGHRS, CDR2 YFSETQ, per germline. The V gene lost 2 bases and the J gene lost 4 bases, with 4 bases spanning the gap. This CDR3 has 11 amino acids. CDR3 DNA sequence: TGCGCCAGCAGCTTTGAGTACGAGCAGTACTTC. It yields the protein CASSFEYEQYF.

This chain connects TRBV29-1 to TRBJ1-1; TRBD1 might be the D (5 bases). V was trimmed by 6 bases and J by 8 bases, leaving 19 bases between them. This CDR3 comprises 13 residues. CDR1 is SQVTM and CDR2 is ANQGSEA in the germline V gene. The CDR3 reads CSVAADSRGEAFF. The DNA of the CDR3 is TGCAGCGTCGCAGCCGACAGTCGGGGGGAAGCTTTCTTT.

The V call is TRBV2, the J call TRBJ2-5, with TRBD1 as a possible D gene (5 bases). There are 13 residues in the CDR3. Germline CDR1 SNHLY, CDR2 FYNNEI. V dropped 5 bases and J dropped 2 bases, with 9 bases sitting between them. CDR3 loop: CASSYGQQETQYF. The CDR3 bases are TGTGCCAGCAGTTACGGACAACAAGAGACCCAGTACTTC.

In this sample, this clone turned up a few times. The V and J genes are TRBV5-6 and TRBJ2-7; TRBD2 matches 10 bases. Germline V CDR1 and CDR2: SGHDT, YYEEEE. This CDR3 is 17 amino acids long. V gave up 0 bases and J gave up 7 bases; unmatched junction bases: 13. CDR3 bases: TGTGCCAGCAGCTTGGCCAGCGGGGGGGCCGTTTTGAGGGAGCAGTACTTC. Translated, it gives CASSLASGGAVLREQYF.

The chain joins TRBV4-2 to TRBJ2-2, with TRBD1 matching over 7 bases. Germline CDR1 LGHNA, CDR2 YNFKEQ. The ends lost 6 bases at V and 1 base at J; junction bases unmatched: 5. The length of the CDR3 is 15 residues. For the CDR3, the DNA is TGTGCCAGCAGTCGGGACAGTGGGAACACCGGGGAGCTGTTTTTT. It encodes CASSRDSGNTGELFF.

The chain is built from TRBV6-1 and TRBJ2-1, with TRBD2 matching 9 bases. CDR3 size: 16 residues. V lost 1 base to trimming and J lost 3 bases; unmatched junction nucleotides: 4. From germline, CDR1 is MNHNS and CDR2 SASEGT. The CDR3 loop is CASSEELAGNYNEQFF. CDR3 coding DNA: TGTGCCAGCAGTGAAGAGCTAGCGGGGAACTACAATGAGCAGTTCTTC.

This clone has just a few counts. The chain uses TRBV6-5 and TRBJ2-7; D uncertain. CDR3 length: 10 residues. The V and J ends lost 7 bases and 4 bases respectively, with 5 bases between them. Germline CDR1 is MNHEY and CDR2 is SVGAGI. CDR3 coding DNA: TGTGCCAGCAACAATTACGAGCAGTACTTC. It codes for CASNNYEQYF.

The chain employs TRBV30 and TRBJ1-6, with 10 nucleotides matching TRBD1. The germline V gene has CDR1 GTSNPN and CDR2 SVGIG (reference sequence). The CDR3 runs to 15 residues. V lost 2 bases and J lost 9; bases outside the gene matches: 7. The CDR3: CAWSTSGTGVSPLHF. CDR3 DNA: TGTGCCTGGAGTACCTCCGGGACAGGGGTTTCACCCCTCCACTTT.